This T cell receptor (beta chain) appears in the sequencing data of a study of T-cell memory formation after mild COVID-19. At the level of the study: The two donors had largely donor-specific TCR clusters.

Sample barcodes and UMIs were carried by the TCR alpha and TCR beta cDNA libraries that 5'RACE generated with constant-segment primers. One entry per CDR3 protein, called by TCRdb with MiXCR from the 5' RACE reads. This table holds approximately 480,000 distinct CDR3 sequences, roughly 20% found once. This sequence was found in an adult woman who had mild COVID-19 (a few samples of this study predate the infection). Cell type and time point are not known. Sequencing was done on a sample of PBMCs or a T cell subset sorted from them (not recorded which).

The DNA of the CDR3 is TGCGCCAGCAGCCTAAGGTTCTTAGCCAAAAACATTCAGTACTTC. It specifies CASSLRFLAKNIQYF. V gene TRBV4-1 combines with J gene TRBJ2-4, with D uncertain. The germline V and J ends were trimmed by 4 bases and 0 bases, with 10 bases remaining between them. This CDR3 comprises 15 residues. Germline assignment: CDR1 MGHRA and CDR2 YSYEKL.